A selection of T cell receptor beta chains follows, all from one sample in a study of blood T cell repertoires in COVID-19. Produced via immunoSEQ multiplex PCR; TCRdb's table is partial and in-frame only. In the table there are about 240,000 clones, 82% of which are singletons. The source material was peripheral blood. The receptor source for this set is a woman aged 55-70 years with active or convalescent COVID-19. Each CDR3 is given with its conserved first and last residue. Each record gives: clone size, J gene, V gene, CDR3 protein. Not all rows give a size; the values are once, few, many and, for expanded clones, a class.

>.|TRBJ2-4|TRBV14
CASSQGGGTGKNGLAVSKNIQYF
>few|TRBJ1-6|TRBV7-9
CASSLALGQGYPLHF
>.|TRBJ1-4|TRBV2
CASSEGTVNEKLFF
>.|TRBJ2-2|TRBV10-2
CASSAGNSGELFF
>.|TRBJ1-3|TRBV2
CASRKFFGNTIYF
>.|TRBJ2-4|TRBV28
CASSQGGEGVAIQYF
>.|TRBJ1-3|TRBV12-3/TRBV12-4
CASSTHGGGTIYF
>.|TRBJ1-5|TRBV2
CASSPLETGNQPQHF
>.|TRBJ2-3|TRBV5-1
CASSSGLAGARTDTQYF
>.|TRBJ1-1|TRBV21-1
CASTPRRDAEAFF
>.|TRBJ2-1|TRBV5-1
CASGTQRGYNEQFF
>.|TRBJ2-7|TRBV6-1
CASSDGTGLYEQYF
>.|TRBJ1-2|TRBV28
CASFAPSDRRTWGGYTF
>few|TRBJ2-3|TRBV11-2
CASLLARGGRDTQYF
>.|TRBJ1-5|TRBV19
CASWDRGLGQPQHF
>.|TRBJ2-1|TRBV6-6
CATLGYEQFF
>few|TRBJ2-2|TRBV6-5
CASSSPSGAGELFF
>.|TRBJ1-2|TRBV30
CAWNYGTGVFDGYTF
>.|TRBJ1-6|TRBV7-9
CASSSTGGAYNSPLHF
>.|TRBJ2-3|TRBV2
CASSEATGALGNTQYF
>.|TRBJ2-5|TRBV18
CASSPRATGVQETQYF
>.|TRBJ2-5|TRBV6-5
CASSYSGAARETQYF
>.|TRBJ1-1|TRBV20-1
CSASGDRATGTEAFF
>.|TRBJ2-3|TRBV2
CASSPGLITDTQYF
>.|TRBJ2-7|TRBV6-1
CASSGGPGTSGGRYEQYF
>.|TRBJ1-5|TRBV19
CASSTQRDTYQPQHF
>.|TRBJ1-2|TRBV30
CAWSHHAGGDGYTF
>.|TRBJ2-3|TRBV18
CASSPRSGDTQYF
>.|TRBJ1-4|TRBV11-2
CASSLGTAVNEKLFF
>.|TRBJ1-2|TRBV5-4
CASSFRDRGFYGYTF
>.|TRBJ2-1|TRBV18
CASSPPGQRSSYNEQFF